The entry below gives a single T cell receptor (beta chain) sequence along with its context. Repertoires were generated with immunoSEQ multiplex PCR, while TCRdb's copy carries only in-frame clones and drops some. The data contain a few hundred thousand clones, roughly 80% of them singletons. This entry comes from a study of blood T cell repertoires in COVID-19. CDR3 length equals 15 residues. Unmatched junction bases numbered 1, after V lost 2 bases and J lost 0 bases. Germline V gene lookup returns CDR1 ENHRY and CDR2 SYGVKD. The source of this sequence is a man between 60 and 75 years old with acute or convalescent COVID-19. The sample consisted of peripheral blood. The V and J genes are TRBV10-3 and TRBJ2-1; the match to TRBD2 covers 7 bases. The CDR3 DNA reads TGTGCCATCAGTGAGCGGGAGGCCTCCTACAATGAGCAGTTCTTC. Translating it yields CAISEREASYNEQFF.